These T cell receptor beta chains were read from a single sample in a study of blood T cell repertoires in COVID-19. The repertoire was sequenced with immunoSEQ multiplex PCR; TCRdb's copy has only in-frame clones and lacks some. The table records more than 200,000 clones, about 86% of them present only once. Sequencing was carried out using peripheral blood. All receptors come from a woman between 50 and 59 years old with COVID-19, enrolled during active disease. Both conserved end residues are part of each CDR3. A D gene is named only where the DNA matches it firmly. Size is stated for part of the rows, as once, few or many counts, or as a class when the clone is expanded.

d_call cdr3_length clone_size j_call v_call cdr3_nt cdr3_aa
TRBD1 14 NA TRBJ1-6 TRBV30 TGTGCCTGGAGTTCGACAGGGGTTGGTTCACCCCTCCACTTT CAWSSTGVGSPLHF
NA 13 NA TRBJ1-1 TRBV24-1 TGTGCCACCAGGGGGGGACTGAACACTGAAGCTTTCTTT CATRGGLNTEAFF
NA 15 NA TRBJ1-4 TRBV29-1 TGCAGCGTTGAAATCGGTGGGGGGATGGGTGAAAAACTGTTTTTT CSVEIGGGMGEKLFF
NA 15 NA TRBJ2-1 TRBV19 TGTGCCAGTAGTCCCCGAGGACAGAACTACAATGAGCAGTTCTTC CASSPRGQNYNEQFF
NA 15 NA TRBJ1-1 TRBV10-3 TGTGCCATCAGTGAGTTGTCAGGGGTAAACACTGAAGCTTTCTTT CAISELSGVNTEAFF
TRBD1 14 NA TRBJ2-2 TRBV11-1 TGTGCCAGCAGCTCGACAGGGGGCACCGGGGAGCTGTTTTTT CASSSTGGTGELFF
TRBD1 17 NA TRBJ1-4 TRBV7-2 TGTGCCAGCAGCTTAACGTGGAGGCCAGGGGGTAATGAAAAACTGTTTTTT CASSLTWRPGGNEKLFF
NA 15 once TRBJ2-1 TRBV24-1 TGTGCCACCACCGATCCTTTAAATCAAGGGGATGAGCAGTTCTTC CATTDPLNQGDEQFF
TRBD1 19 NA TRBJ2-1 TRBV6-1 TGTGCCAGCAGTGAAATGCCGCCAGGGGGGACAGGGCCCTACAATGAGCAGTTCTTC CASSEMPPGGTGPYNEQFF
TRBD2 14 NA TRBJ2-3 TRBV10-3 TGTGCCATCACAGTACTAGCGGGGGGTTCGACGCAGTATTTT CAITVLAGGSTQYF
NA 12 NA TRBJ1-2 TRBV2 TGTGCCAGCAGCGCCACAGGTCTTGTCTACACCTTC CASSATGLVYTF
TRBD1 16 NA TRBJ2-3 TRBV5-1 TGCGCCAGCAGCATGGACAGGGGGCGGGGCACAGATACGCAGTATTTT CASSMDRGRGTDTQYF
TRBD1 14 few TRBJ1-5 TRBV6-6 TGTGCCAGCGGTTATTACAGGGGTAATCAGCCCCAGCATTTT CASGYYRGNQPQHF
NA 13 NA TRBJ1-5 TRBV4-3 TGCGCCAGCAGCCAAGATCTGCGCCAGCCCCAGCATTTT CASSQDLRQPQHF
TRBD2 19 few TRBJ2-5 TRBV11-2 TGTGCCAGCAGCTCCGCAGGGGCGGGGGGGCGTGTGATCCGTGAGACCCAGTACTTC CASSSAGAGGRVIRETQYF
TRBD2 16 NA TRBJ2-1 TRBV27 TGTGCCAGCAGTTTGGGGGTACGAGCGGGGACCGATGAGCAGTTCTTC CASSLGVRAGTDEQFF
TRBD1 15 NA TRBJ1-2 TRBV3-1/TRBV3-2 TGTGCCAGCAGCCAAGGGGGACAGATCTATAAGGGCTACACCTTC CASSQGGQIYKGYTF
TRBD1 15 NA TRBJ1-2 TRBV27 TGTGCCAGCAGTACTGGACAGGGGTGGTCCCGTGGCTACACCTTC CASSTGQGWSRGYTF
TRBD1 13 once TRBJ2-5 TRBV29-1 TGCAGCACTATACAGGGGGCGGTTGAGACCCAGTACTTC CSTIQGAVETQYF
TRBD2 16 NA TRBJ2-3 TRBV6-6 TGTGCCAGCAGTTACTCGGGCGGGGGGGCAATGGATACGCAGTATTTT CASSYSGGGAMDTQYF
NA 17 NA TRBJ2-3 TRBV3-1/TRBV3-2 TGTGCCAGCAGCCAAGATCGAAGGACAGCCTTGCGTGGTACGCAGTATTTT CASSQDRRTALRGTQYF
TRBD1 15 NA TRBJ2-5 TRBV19 TGTGCCAGTAGTATAGCTGGACAGGGGGCCGAGACCCAGTACTTC CASSIAGQGAETQYF
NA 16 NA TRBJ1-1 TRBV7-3 TGTGCCAGCAGCTTAAATTGGGCAGGATCGCCCACTGAAGCTTTCTTT CASSLNWAGSPTEAFF
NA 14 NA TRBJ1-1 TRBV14 TGTGCCAGCAGCCAGGGGCTAACAAACACTGAAGCTTTCTTT CASSQGLTNTEAFF
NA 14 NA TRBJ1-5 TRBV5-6 TGTGCCAGCAGCTTGGGGCAGAAAAATCAGCCCCAGCATTTT CASSLGQKNQPQHF
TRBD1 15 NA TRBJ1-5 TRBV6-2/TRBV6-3 TGTGCCAGCAGTCAAACAGGGGTAGGCAATCAGCCCCAGCATTTT CASSQTGVGNQPQHF
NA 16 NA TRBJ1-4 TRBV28 TGTGCCAGCAGTTCCGGGACAAGGGGATCTAATGAAAAACTGTTTTTT CASSSGTRGSNEKLFF
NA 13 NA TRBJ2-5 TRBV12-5 TGTGCTAGTGGCCCAGACAGCCAAGAGACCCAGTACTTC CASGPDSQETQYF
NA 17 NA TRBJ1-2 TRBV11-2 TGTGCCAGCAGCTTGAACCATCCACAGAGAACTAACTATGGCTACACCTTC CASSLNHPQRTNYGYTF
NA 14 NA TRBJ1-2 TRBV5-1 TGCGCCAGCAGCCCCCGGGGAGGGGCGGGCGGCTACACCTTC CASSPRGGAGGYTF
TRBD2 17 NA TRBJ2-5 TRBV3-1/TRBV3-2 TGTGCCAGCAGCCAAGACATAAGCGGGGGGTTCCAAGAGACCCAGTACTTC CASSQDISGGFQETQYF
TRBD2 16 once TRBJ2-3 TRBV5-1 TGCGCCAGCCGGGCTAGCGGGGGTACTAGCACAGATACGCAGTATTTT CASRASGGTSTDTQYF
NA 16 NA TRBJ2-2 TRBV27 TGTGCCAGCAGTCCCTACAGGGTGTTAGGACCCGGGGAGCTGTTTTTT CASSPYRVLGPGELFF
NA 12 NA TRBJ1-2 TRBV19 TGTGCCAGTAGTATAGGGGCGGGCGGCTACACCTTC CASSIGAGGYTF
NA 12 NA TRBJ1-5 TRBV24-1 TGTGCCACCGCGAAGGGGGATCAGCCCCAGCATTTT CATAKGDQPQHF
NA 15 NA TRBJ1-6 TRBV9 TGTGCCAGCAGCGAATCTGGACACGGTAATTCACCCCTCCACTTT CASSESGHGNSPLHF
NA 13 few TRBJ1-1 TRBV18 TGTGCCAGCTCACCTAAAGGGGAGGGGGAAGCTTTCTTT CASSPKGEGEAFF
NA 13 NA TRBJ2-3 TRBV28 TGTGCCAGCGGCGGGGGCGGGACAGATACGCAGTATTTT CASGGGGTDTQYF
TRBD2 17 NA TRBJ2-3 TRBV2 TGTGCCAGCAGTGTTTTCCAGCGGGGGGGGTACACAGATACGCAGTATTTT CASSVFQRGGYTDTQYF
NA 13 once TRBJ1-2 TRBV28 TGTGCCAGCAGTTTGGGCAGGGCGTGGGGCTACACCTTC CASSLGRAWGYTF
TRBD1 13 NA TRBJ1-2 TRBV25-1 TGTGCCAGCCTCAGGGGGGAAAACTATGGCTACACCTTC CASLRGENYGYTF
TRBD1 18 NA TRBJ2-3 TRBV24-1 TGTGCCACCAGTGACCCTGTACCCGGGACAGGACACACAGATACGCAGTATTTT CATSDPVPGTGHTDTQYF
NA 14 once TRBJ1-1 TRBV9 TGTGCCAGCAGCGTAATGGGGAGGGACACTGAAGCTTTCTTT CASSVMGRDTEAFF
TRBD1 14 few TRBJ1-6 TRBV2 TGTGCCAGCAGTGGGGACAGGAATCATTCACCCCTCCACTTT CASSGDRNHSPLHF
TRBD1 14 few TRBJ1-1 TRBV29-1 TGCAGCGTCGGGACAGGGCCCATGAACACTGAAGCTTTCTTT CSVGTGPMNTEAFF
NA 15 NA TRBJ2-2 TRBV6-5 TGTGCCAGCAGCCGGTCGTGGGGGGACACCGGGGAGCTGTTTTTT CASSRSWGDTGELFF
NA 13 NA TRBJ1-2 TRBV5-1 TGCGCCAGCAGCTCTGAGGGGGTAAATGGCTACACCTTC CASSSEGVNGYTF
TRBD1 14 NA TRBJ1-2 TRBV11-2 TGTGCCAGCACCTTGGGACAGGATAACTATGGCTACACCTTC CASTLGQDNYGYTF
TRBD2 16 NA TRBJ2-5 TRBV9 TGTGCCAGCAGTTTTTTAGCGGGGGGGCAGGGAGAGACCCAGTACTTC CASSFLAGGQGETQYF
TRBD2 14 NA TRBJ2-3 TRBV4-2 TGTGCCAGCAGCCGGACTAGCGGGGTAGATACGCAGTATTTT CASSRTSGVDTQYF